The subject of this entry is one T cell receptor beta chain. The data belong to a study of CD8 T cells in Susac syndrome. Reverse transcription of roughly 0.5 to 1 ug RNA was performed with random hexamers. TCR beta CDR3 was amplified by immunoSEQ covering 54 Vbeta and 13 Jbeta. TCRdb ran MiXCR on the immunoSEQ multiplex PCR reads and lists one entry per CDR3 protein. This sample has 200,000 to 250,000 distinct CDR3 sequences; roughly 90% occur once, and the top ten carry approximately 0.13%. The T cells that were sequenced for TCR beta were CD8+ and CD4+ cells from blood. FACS was used to enrich TEMRA cells, whereas the CD8+ and CD4+ T cells were obtained by negative isolation. Per germline, CDR1 SGHDT and CDR2 YYEEEE. The length of the CDR3 is 13 residues. Trimming stripped 3 bases from V and 8 bases from J, with 14 bases between.

Sample: CD8+ T cells from PBMCs. The J gene is TRBJ1-1, the V gene TRBV5-6; D unresolved. The sequence was obtained from a human donor with multiple sclerosis. CDR3: CASSSGASLEAFF. DNA of the CDR3: TGTGCCAGCAGCTCTGGCGCGTCGTTGGAAGCTTTCTTT.